The 29 T cell receptor beta chains in this list originate from one sample, sequenced in a study of blood T cell repertoires in COVID-19. Measured with immunoSEQ multiplex PCR; TCRdb has only the in-frame clones, and not every one. The data show tens of thousands of clones, around 82% seen once. Sequences were obtained from peripheral blood. The receptors were gathered from a woman in her fifties or sixties with acute or convalescent COVID-19.

The chain recombines TRBV2 with TRBJ2-5; 9 bases are a match to TRBD1. Trimming at V came to 7 bases and at J to 4 bases, leaving 4 bases not matched to a gene. The CDR3 covers 13 residues. Germline V lookup: CDR1 SNHLY, CDR2 FYNNEI. Here the CDR3 reads CASIGQGSETQYF. The CDR3 region has the DNA TGTGCCAGCATCGGACAGGGGTCAGAGACCCAGTACTTC.

The chain recombines TRBV18 with TRBJ2-1; 7 positions agree with TRBD2. J gave up 4 bases and V 2 bases, and 8 bases lay outside the gene matches. The CDR3 totals 16 residues. The germline CDR1 and CDR2 sequences are KGHSH and LQKENI. CDR3 DNA: TGTGCCAGCTCACCAAATATGGCTAGCGGATACAATGAGCAGTTCTTC. Its protein product is CASSPNMASGYNEQFF.

The chain has TRBV5-1 and TRBJ1-1, with TRBD1 identical over 10 bases. Germline lookup yields CDR1 SGHRS and CDR2 YFSETQ. The CDR3 is 13 residues long. V dropped 7 bases and J dropped 5; count of bases not matched to a gene: 5. This CDR3 reads CASRGTGETEAFF. Here the CDR3 DNA reads TGCGCCAGCCGAGGGACAGGGGAAACTGAAGCTTTCTTT.

This sequence joins TRBV11-1 and TRBJ2-3; TRBD1 might be the D (7 bases). V lost 8 bases, J lost 0 bases, and 15 bases lay in between. Germline CDR1 reads SGHAT; CDR2 reads FQDESV (reference sequence). The CDR3 has 15 residues. The CDR3 DNA reads TGTGCCAGCGACCAGGGGGGAGTGAGCACAGATACGCAGTATTTT. The encoded protein is CASDQGGVSTDTQYF. Filled out from reference TRBV11-1 and TRBJ2-3, the complete variable domain reads EAEVAQSPRYKITEKSQAVAFWCDPISGHATLYWYRQILGQGPELLVQFQDESVVDDSQLPKDRFSAERLKGVDSTLKIQPAELGDSAMYLCASDQGGVSTDTQYFGPGTRLTVL.

This chain connects TRBV30 to TRBJ1-1, with a possible D match to TRBD1 (6 bases). With 5 bases removed from V and 1 base from J, the gap between germline ends came to 11 bases. The V gene's germline CDR1 is GTSNPN and CDR2 SVGIG (reference sequence). This CDR3 has 13 amino acids. Here the CDR3 reads CAWGLQGNTEAFF. DNA for the CDR3: TGTGCCTGGGGGCTACAGGGGAACACTGAAGCTTTCTTT.

The chain is built from TRBV5-4 and TRBJ1-3; 9 bases map to TRBD1. The length of the CDR3 is 16 residues. Germline CDR1 and CDR2: SGHNT and YYREEE (reference sequence). V trimming: 6 bases; J trimming: 0 bases; junction bases outside the gene matches: 7. As DNA, the CDR3 is TGTGCCAGCACCGTTGACAGGGGGGCCTCTGGAAACACCATATATTTT. Translation: CASTVDRGASGNTIYF. Based on the CDR3 plus reference TRBV5-4 and TRBJ1-3, the full variable domain is ETGVTQSPTHLIKTRGQQVTLRCSSQSGHNTVSWYQQALGQGPQFIFQYYREEENGRGNFPPRFSGLQFPNYSSELNVNALELDDSALYLCASTVDRGASGNTIYFGEGSWLTVV.

The DNA of the CDR3 is TGTGCCAGCTCCGGGGTTACGAACACCGGGGAGCTGTTTTTT. Residues: CASSGVTNTGELFF. The chain uses TRBV18 and TRBJ2-2; TRBD2 might be the D (5 bases). Trimming shortened V by 6 bases and J by 0 bases, and 8 bases separated the two germline ends. Germline assignment: CDR1 KGHSH and CDR2 LQKENI. This CDR3 has 14 amino acids.

This clone was detected a few times. The chain joins TRBV5-1 to TRBJ1-4, with a weak D call TRBD1 (6 bases). CDR1 is SGHRS and CDR2 is YFSETQ in the germline V gene. The CDR3 length is 16 residues. V lost 0 bases and J 5 bases, leaving 14 bases between the germline ends. The chain's CDR3 is CASSLVAGRGNEKLFF. Written as DNA, the CDR3 is TGCGCCAGCAGCTTGGTAGCGGGAAGGGGGAATGAAAAACTGTTTTTT.

This clone was seen a handful of times. This chain connects TRBV11-2 to TRBJ2-3; D remains ambiguous. V lost 2 bases, J lost 2 bases, and 11 bases lay in between. This CDR3 has 15 amino acids. CDR1 is SGHAT, CDR2 FQNNGV, per germline. This CDR3 reads CASSLSAGITDTQYF. As DNA, the CDR3 is TGTGCCAGCAGCTTATCGGCAGGCATCACAGATACGCAGTATTTT.

Here the CDR3 DNA reads TGTGCCAGCAGCCAAGAGGCCCAGGGCTACGAGCAGTACTTC. Translated: CASSQEAQGYEQYF. J is TRBJ2-7 and V is TRBV3-1 (or the pseudogene TRBV3-2); possibly TRBD1 for D (5 bases). Trimming cost V 0 bases and J 3 bases, with 9 bases left between them. The length of the CDR3 is 14 residues. Germline CDR1 and CDR2: LGHDT and YNNKEL (reference sequence).

The chain employs TRBV3-1 (or the pseudogene TRBV3-2) and TRBJ2-7; no definite D call. Germline CDR1 and CDR2: LGHDT and YNNKEL (reference sequence). There are 14 residues in the CDR3. Trimming stripped 0 bases from V and 3 bases from J, with 9 bases between. The CDR3 loop reads CASSQELSIYEQYF. CDR3 bases: TGTGCCAGCAGCCAAGAGTTGTCCATCTACGAGCAGTACTTC.

CDR3 DNA: TGCAGCGTTGACACAGGGATCGGAACTGAAGCTTTCTTT. Translation gives CSVDTGIGTEAFF. V usage is TRBV29-1 and J usage is TRBJ1-1, with a weak D call TRBD1 (6 bases). V was pared by 3 bases and J by 5 bases, with 13 bases between. This CDR3 is built from 13 residues. Germline CDR1 SQVTM, CDR2 ANQGSEA.

This sequence joins TRBV5-5 and TRBJ1-1; D possibly corresponds to TRBD1 (5 bases). Looked up from germline, CDR1 is SGHKS and CDR2 is YYEKEE (reference sequence). V was clipped by 6 bases and J by 4 bases, with 13 bases between them. The CDR3 consists of 13 residues. This chain's CDR3 is CASTPAGGTEAFF. In DNA form, the CDR3 reads TGTGCCAGCACCCCGGCCGGGGGCACTGAAGCTTTCTTT.

V usage is TRBV7-8 and J usage is TRBJ2-2; 10 bases are a match to TRBD2. The CDR3 runs to 18 residues. Germline assignment: CDR1 SGHVS and CDR2 FQNEAQ. The ends lost 1 base at V and 1 base at J; junction bases unmatched: 6. CDR3 nucleotide sequence: TGTGCCAGCAGCTTAGGGCTAGCGGGGGCCTTGAACACCGGGGAGCTGTTTTTT. As protein: CASSLGLAGALNTGELFF.

This clone was detected a few times. The chain recombines TRBV6-2 or TRBV6-3 with TRBJ1-2, with D possibly TRBD1 on 5 matching bases. Trimming shortened V by 10 bases and J by 8 bases, and 20 bases separated the two germline ends. The CDR3 has 13 amino acids. Germline loops: CDR1 MNHEY, CDR2 SVGEGT. In DNA form, the CDR3 reads TGTGCCACCAACCCTCGGGGACTGAAAGGCTACACCTTC. Translating gives CATNPRGLKGYTF.

This clone turned up a few times. The V gene is TRBV11-1, the J gene TRBJ2-2, with TRBD1 identical over 10 bases. Germline trimming cut 4 bases from V and 5 bases from J; bases unmatched to any gene: 4. This CDR3 has 15 residues. Germline lookup yields CDR1 SGHAT and CDR2 FQDESV (reference sequence). The CDR3 reads CASSSGTGVTGELFF. CDR3 DNA sequence: TGTGCCAGCAGCTCCGGGACAGGGGTTACCGGGGAGCTGTTTTTT.

The J gene is TRBJ2-1, the V gene TRBV19; 10 nucleotides align to TRBD1. The CDR3 contains 17 residues. V was pared by 5 bases and J by 3 bases, with 10 bases of the junction left unmatched. Germline values: CDR1 LNHDA, CDR2 SQIVND (reference sequence). The CDR3 nucleotides read TGTGCCAGTAGTTCTCCGCCCTGGACAGGGGGCTACAATGAGCAGTTCTTC. Protein sequence: CASSSPPWTGGYNEQFF.

V gene TRBV30 combines with J gene TRBJ1-1, with 11 bases matching TRBD1. CDR3 length: 16 residues. Germline assignment: CDR1 GTSNPN and CDR2 SVGIG (reference sequence). V lost 6 bases to trimming and J lost 4 bases; unmatched junction nucleotides: 13. As DNA, the CDR3 is TGTGCCTGTAATCCCCGGGACAGGGGGAGGAGCACTGAAGCTTTCTTT. This codes for CACNPRDRGRSTEAFF.

This chain links TRBV7-2 with TRBJ2-3; TRBD2 agrees at 9 bases. Trimming took 4 bases from V and 13 from J; bases not matched to a gene: 6. This CDR3 spans 12 amino acids. The V gene's germline CDR1 is SGHTA and CDR2 FQGNSA. The CDR3 reads CASSSSGVEEYF. The DNA for the CDR3 is TGTGCCAGCAGCTCTAGCGGGGTCGAGGAGTATTTT.

V usage is TRBV5-4 and J usage is TRBJ2-5; the D gene is possibly TRBD1 (6 bases). This CDR3 is 13 amino acids long. Per the germline V gene, CDR1 is SGHNT and CDR2 is YYREEE (reference sequence). Deletions cut 2 bases from V and 5 bases from J, with 10 bases between. CDR3 DNA: TGTGCCAGCAGCTTCAGGGGTAGGGAGACCCAGTACTTC. Its translation is CASSFRGRETQYF.

The chain joins TRBV18 to TRBJ1-1; no clear D gene. Germline V gives CDR1 KGHSH, CDR2 LQKENI. V gave up 0 bases and J gave up 5 bases, with 10 bases separating them. The CDR3 covers 14 residues. In DNA form, the CDR3 reads TGTGCCAGCTCACCACCTAATGAGGATACTGAAGCTTTCTTT. This encodes CASSPPNEDTEAFF. Supplemented by reference TRBV18 and TRBJ1-1, the full variable domain reads NAGVMQNPRHLVRRRGQEARLRCSPMKGHSHVYWYRQLPEEGLKFMVYLQKENIIDESGMPKERFSAEFPKEGPSILRIQQVVRGDSAAYFCASSPPNEDTEAFFGQGTRLTVV.

This chain connects TRBV6-1 to TRBJ2-5, with a possible D match to TRBD2 (6 bases). CDR1 is MNHNS, CDR2 SASEGT, per germline. This CDR3 has 13 amino acids. V lost 3 bases to trimming and J lost 3 bases, with 8 bases between them. CDR3 residues: CASSEREEETQYF. The CDR3, as DNA: TGTGCCAGCAGTGAGCGGGAAGAAGAGACCCAGTACTTC.

This sequence joins TRBV7-3 and TRBJ2-7; D is perhaps TRBD1 (6 bases). The length of the CDR3 is 13 residues. The V end was cut by 4 bases, the J end by 3 bases, with 10 bases between. Germline V gene sequence: CDR1 SGHTA, CDR2 FQGTGA. In DNA form, the CDR3 reads TGTGCCAGCAGCTACGCCAGGGGCTACGAGCAGTACTTC. Protein: CASSYARGYEQYF.

The chain uses TRBV2 and TRBJ2-3; 10 bases are a match to TRBD2. Per the germline V gene, CDR1 is SNHLY and CDR2 is FYNNEI. The length of the CDR3 is 14 residues. The V gene end was trimmed by 4 bases and the J gene end by 5 bases; junction bases not matched to a gene: 3. CDR3 protein: CASSGGLAKDTQYF. CDR3 in DNA: TGTGCCAGCAGTGGGGGACTAGCGAAAGATACGCAGTATTTT. Full variable domain (missing parts from reference TRBV2 and TRBJ2-3): EPEVTQTPSHQVTQMGQEVILRCVPISNHLYFYWYRQILGQKVEFLVSFYNNEISEKSEIFDDQFSVERPDGSNFTLKIRSTKLEDSAMYFCASSGGLAKDTQYFGPGTRLTVL.

The rearrangement uses TRBV24-1 and TRBJ1-2; D ambiguous. Trimming cost V 5 bases and J 7 bases, with 7 bases left between them. Germline CDR1 is KGHDR and CDR2 is SFDVKD. The CDR3 is 11 residues long. The CDR3: CATSAGLGYTF. CDR3 DNA sequence: TGTGCCACCAGTGCCGGACTTGGCTACACCTTC.

The chain carries TRBV3-1 (or the pseudogene TRBV3-2) and TRBJ2-1; TRBD2 aligns across 8 bases. Per the germline V gene, CDR1 is LGHDT and CDR2 is YNNKEL (reference sequence). V shed 1 base and J 9 bases; nucleotides not matched to a gene: 8. This CDR3 is 15 amino acids long. For the CDR3, the DNA is TGTGCCAGCAGCCAAGTCGGGACTAGAGTAGGTGAGCAGTTCTTC. Amino acids: CASSQVGTRVGEQFF.

Within the sample, this clone is medium-sized (0.01 to 0.1%). J is TRBJ1-2 and V is TRBV7-2; D is perhaps TRBD1 (6 bases). The V and J ends lost 1 base and 6 bases respectively, with 12 bases between them. Germline CDR1 reads SGHTA; CDR2 reads FQGNSA. This CDR3 spans 14 amino acids. CDR3 DNA: TGTGCCAGCAGCTTAGATTCCAGGGGCGATGGCTACACCTTC. It specifies CASSLDSRGDGYTF.

The chain combines TRBV15 with TRBJ2-3; D not certain. Germline lookup yields CDR1 LNHNV and CDR2 YYDKDF (reference sequence). The CDR3 contains 14 residues. The V end lost 1 base, the J end lost 0 bases, and 5 bases lay between the germline ends. CDR3 DNA sequence: TGTGCCACCAGCAGAGCTCTGAGCACAGATACGCAGTATTTT. Protein sequence: CATSRALSTDTQYF.

This clone appeared a single time. The chain links TRBV28 to TRBJ1-2, with D uncertain. Between the trimmed V and J ends, which lost 4 bases and 6 bases, there was a span of 9 bases. The CDR3 has 12 residues. Germline CDR1 is MDHEN and CDR2 is SYDVKM. The CDR3 DNA is TGTGCCAGCAGTTATCGTCCCCATGGCTACACCTTC. Translating it yields CASSYRPHGYTF.